The 28 T cell receptor beta chains presented below share a single source sample, sequenced in a study of OX40 agonist ivuxolimab in advanced cancers. Clones were sequenced by immunoSEQ multiplex PCR, and TCRdb holds only the in-frame ones, with some missing. The sample comprises approximately 80,000 clones, less than 95% of which are singletons, and around a tenth rests with the top ten. The sequenced sample was CD4+ or CD8+ T cells sorted from blood, obtained in a trial of the OX40 agonist ivuxolimab. These receptors were collected from an adult with an advanced solid tumor such as melanoma, head and neck, liver or kidney cancer.

This clone has just one count. The chain couples TRBV7-2 to TRBJ2-5; no reliable D call. The CDR3 has 13 residues. Germline CDR1 and CDR2: SGHTA and FQGNSA. V was trimmed by 0 bases and J by 7 bases, leaving 9 bases between them. CDR3 nucleotide sequence: TGTGCCAGCAGCTTAGCGCCCACTCGGACCCAGTACTTC. It codes for CASSLAPTRTQYF.

The rearrangement joins TRBV7-3 to TRBJ2-7; D gene unclear. In germline, CDR1 is SGHTA, CDR2 FQGTGA. The CDR3 sequence is 16 residues long. Trimming shortened V by 0 bases and J by 2 bases, and 14 bases separated the two germline ends. The CDR3 loop reads CASSLTQSVATYEQYF. The DNA of the CDR3 is TGTGCCAGCAGCTTAACCCAGTCCGTCGCTACCTACGAGCAGTACTTC.

The chain is built from TRBV28 and TRBJ1-2; D is unresolved. V was pared by 5 bases and J by 6 bases, with 16 bases between. CDR1 and CDR2 from the germline V gene are MDHEN and SYDVKM. The CDR3 is made up of 14 amino acids. CDR3 sequence: CASSPPGPADGYTF. The CDR3 coding sequence is TGTGCCAGCAGTCCCCCGGGCCCCGCCGATGGCTACACCTTC.

This chain joins TRBV5-1 and TRBJ2-5, with a tentative D call TRBD2 (6 bases). The CDR3 contains 13 residues. Trimming shortened V by 0 bases and J by 11 bases, and 14 bases separated the two germline ends. Germline V gene data show CDR1 as SGHRS and CDR2 as YFSETQ. CDR3 region: CASSLEGGREQYF. The CDR3 coding sequence is TGCGCCAGCAGCTTGGAGGGAGGTCGGGAGCAGTACTTC.

V usage is TRBV7-2 and J usage is TRBJ2-7, with 12 bases aligning to TRBD2. The CDR3 covers 16 residues. Losses at the gene ends were 5 bases for V and 3 bases for J; bases not matched to a gene: 8. Germline V gene data show CDR1 as SGHTA and CDR2 as FQGNSA. CDR3 sequence: CASSITSSGRGYEQYF. As DNA, the CDR3 is TGTGCCAGCAGCATTACCTCTAGCGGGAGGGGCTACGAGCAGTACTTC. The variable domain in full, with the rest retrieved from reference TRBV7-2 and TRBJ2-7, is GAGVSQSPSNKVTEKGKDVELRCDPISGHTALYWYRQSLGQGLEFLIYFQGNSAPDKSGLPSDRFSAERTGGSVSTLTIQRTQQEDSAVYLCASSITSSGRGYEQYFGPGTRLTVT.

CDR3 nucleotides: TGTGCCAGCAGCGGCAGCCGGCCTGAAAAACTGTTTTTT. Protein product: CASSGSRPEKLFF. The rearrangement uses TRBV7-9 and TRBJ1-4; D is ambiguous. With 5 bases removed from V and 7 bases from J, the gap between germline ends came to 11 bases. CDR3 size: 13 residues. The germline CDR1 and CDR2 sequences are SEHNR and FQNEAQ (reference sequence).

V and J are TRBV4-2 and TRBJ2-7; D might be TRBD1 (6 bases). This CDR3 is 13 amino acids long. Deletions cut 3 bases from V and 4 bases from J, with 10 bases between. The germline CDR1 and CDR2 sequences are LGHNA and YNFKEQ. The CDR3 coding sequence is TGTGCCAGCAGCCATTCACAGGGTTACGAGCAGTACTTC. It yields the protein CASSHSQGYEQYF.

This rearrangement joins TRBV29-1 to TRBJ2-1; 8 bases agree with TRBD2. The CDR3 sequence is 16 residues long. The V gene's germline CDR1 is SQVTM and CDR2 ANQGSEA. The V segment lost 1 base and the J segment 7 bases; nucleotides outside the gene matches: 12. CDR3 sequence: CSVEVSTSATGNEQFF. The CDR3 DNA reads TGCAGCGTTGAAGTCTCGACTAGCGCCACGGGGAATGAGCAGTTCTTC.

The CDR3 DNA follows: TGTGCCAGTTCAACTAGCGGTACCTACAATGAGCAGTTCTTC. It is translated as CASSTSGTYNEQFF. J is TRBJ2-1 and V is TRBV5-4; the match to TRBD2 covers 8 bases. The CDR3 extends over 14 amino acids. The V gene end was trimmed by 8 bases and the J gene end by 2 bases; junction bases not matched to a gene: 6. Germline CDR1 and CDR2: SGHNT and YYREEE (reference sequence). Full variable domain (missing parts from reference TRBV5-4 and TRBJ2-1): ETGVTQSPTHLIKTRGQQVTLRCSSQSGHNTVSWYQQALGQGPQFIFQYYREEENGRGNFPPRFSGLQFPNYSSELNVNALELDDSALYLCASSTSGTYNEQFFGPGTRLTVL.

The chain links TRBV7-9 to TRBJ2-7; 8 nucleotides line up with TRBD2. There are 14 residues in the CDR3. V shed 5 bases and J 3 bases; nucleotides not matched to a gene: 6. Germline CDR1 SEHNR, CDR2 FQNEAQ (reference sequence). CDR3 sequence reads: CASSAGTRDYEQYF. In DNA, the CDR3 is TGTGCCAGCAGCGCCGGGACTAGAGACTACGAGCAGTACTTC.

This clone was seen only once. J is TRBJ2-7 and V is TRBV10-2, with D unclear. Germline V CDR1 and CDR2: WSHSY, SAAADI. The CDR3 runs 11 residues. V lost 5 bases, J lost 5 bases, and 7 bases lay in between. The CDR3 DNA reads as TGCGCCAGCAGTCGTTCGGACGAGCAGTACTTC. Its protein product is CASSRSDEQYF.

The gene calls are TRBV29-1 and TRBJ2-5, with TRBD1 matching 9 bases. Gene TRBJ2-7 matches the end of the DNA better, so the J call may be wrong. The V gene's germline CDR1 is SQVTM and CDR2 ANQGSEA. This CDR3 is 13 amino acids long. The CDR3 DNA reads as TGCAGCGTAAACCCCGGGACAGGGTACGAGCAGTACTTC. This codes for CSVNPGTGYEQYF.

The gene calls are TRBV5-5 and TRBJ2-7, with 7 nucleotides matching TRBD1. Per the germline V gene, CDR1 is SGHKS and CDR2 is YYEKEE (reference sequence). With V trimmed by 0 bases and J by 4 bases, 7 bases remained unmatched. CDR3 length: 15 amino acids. The CDR3 nucleotides read TGTGCCAGCAGCTTGGGAGGGGGCGATAGGTACGAGCAGTACTTC. It encodes CASSLGGGDRYEQYF.

The chain carries TRBV7-8 and TRBJ1-1; tentatively, D is TRBD1 (5 bases). Trimming removed 5 bases from V and 6 bases from J, with 16 bases in between. The CDR3 contains 14 residues. Germline CDR1 and CDR2: SGHVS and FQNEAQ. CDR3 nucleotide sequence: TGTGCCAGCAGCCTGTCCATCGAACAGGCTGAAGCTTTCTTT. Protein sequence: CASSLSIEQAEAFF.

About this clone itself: Within the sample, other DNA sequences also encode this same CDR3. This sequence joins TRBV19 and TRBJ2-7, with 7 positions matching TRBD1. The trim removed 3 bases at V and 3 bases at J, leaving 5 bases unmatched. The germline V gene has CDR1 LNHDA and CDR2 SQIVND (reference sequence). This CDR3 is built from 14 residues. In DNA form, the CDR3 reads TGTGCCAGTAGTATCGGCCAGGGGGACTACGAGCAGTACTTC. This codes for CASSIGQGDYEQYF.

The CDR3 region is CASSRLAGEEQYF. The CDR3 nucleotides read TGTGCCAGCAGTAGACTAGCGGGAGAGGAGCAGTACTTC. V and J are TRBV6-5 and TRBJ2-7, with 12 bases that match TRBD2. CDR3 length: 13 amino acids. V was pared by 5 bases and J by 7 bases, with 3 bases of the junction left unmatched. In germline, CDR1 is MNHEY, CDR2 SVGAGI.

The V and J genes are TRBV6-4 and TRBJ2-1, with TRBD2 matching over 9 bases. Losses at the gene ends were 4 bases for V and 3 bases for J; bases not matched to a gene: 4. The CDR3 runs to 15 residues. CDR1 and CDR2 (germline): MRHNA, SNTAGT. DNA for the CDR3: TGTGCCAGCAGTGCGGTAGCGGGGGACTACAATGAGCAGTTCTTC. The encoded protein is CASSAVAGDYNEQFF.

A single count supports this clone. The chain recombines TRBV15 with TRBJ2-7, with a weak D call TRBD1 (5 bases). Germline V gene lookup returns CDR1 LNHNV and CDR2 YYDKDF (reference sequence). Trimming removed 3 bases at V and 3 bases at J, with 9 bases between. This CDR3 region has 13 residues. The CDR3 is CATSSVGVYEQYF. CDR3 DNA sequence: TGTGCCACCAGCAGCGTAGGGGTCTACGAGCAGTACTTC. Complete variable domain (other parts from reference TRBV15 and TRBJ2-7): DAMVIQNPRYQVTQFGKPVTLSCSQTLNHNVMYWYQQKSSQAPKLLFHYYDKDFNNEADTPDNFQSRRPNTSFCFLDIRSPGLGDTAMYLCATSSVGVYEQYFGPGTRLTVT.

The J gene is TRBJ2-1, the V gene TRBV19; 8 bases agree with TRBD2. V shed 3 bases, J shed 2 bases, and the junction held 6 bases outside the gene matches. CDR1 is LNHDA, CDR2 SQIVND, per germline (reference sequence). CDR3 length: 16 residues. The CDR3: CASSILAGLPYNEQFF. The CDR3 DNA sequence: TGTGCCAGTAGTATTCTAGCGGGCTTACCCTACAATGAGCAGTTCTTC.

The chain combines TRBV15 with TRBJ1-4; 7 bases align to TRBD1. V lost 6 bases and J lost 6; bases outside the gene matches: 10. This CDR3 is built from 15 residues. CDR1 is LNHNV, CDR2 YYDKDF, per germline (reference sequence). In DNA, the CDR3 is TGTGCCACCAGGGTAAACAGGGGTCTTGATGAAAAACTGTTTTTT. It yields the protein CATRVNRGLDEKLFF.

This chain links TRBV9 with TRBJ2-7; possibly TRBD1 for D (5 bases). The CDR3 spans 13 residues. The V gene lost 3 bases and the J gene lost 0 bases, with 7 bases spanning the gap. CDR1 SGDLS and CDR2 YYNGEE come from the germline V gene. CDR3 sequence: CASSADNSYEQYF. The CDR3 DNA is TGTGCCAGCAGCGCGGACAACTCCTACGAGCAGTACTTC.

The CDR3 coding sequence is TGTGCCAGCAGTTTAAGGGGGGACACAGATACGCAGTATTTT. Translated: CASSLRGDTDTQYF. J is TRBJ2-3 and V is TRBV28; D may be TRBD1 or TRBD2 (6 bases each). Trimming shortened V by 2 bases and J by 2 bases, and 8 bases separated the two germline ends. The germline V gene has CDR1 MDHEN and CDR2 SYDVKM. The CDR3 runs to 14 residues.

The chain combines TRBV6-5 with TRBJ1-5; D ambiguous. CDR1 MNHEY and CDR2 SVGAGI come from the germline V gene. The CDR3 spans 15 residues. The ends were cut back, 2 bases at V and 4 bases at J, with 12 bases in the middle. In nucleotides, the CDR3 is TGTGCCAGCAGTTACACGGGGATGGTGAATCAGCCCCAGCATTTT. Its translation: CASSYTGMVNQPQHF.

The chain employs TRBV7-2 and TRBJ2-1; TRBD2 matches at 9 bases. CDR1 is SGHTA and CDR2 is FQGNSA in the germline V gene. CDR3 length: 18 residues. The V and J ends lost 0 bases and 3 bases, in that order; junction bases with no gene match: 9. The CDR3 nucleotides read TGTGCCAGCAGCTTAGCGCCCGCAGCGGGAGGCCTCTACAATGAGCAGTTCTTC. Its translation: CASSLAPAAGGLYNEQFF.

As concerns this clone: Here the CDR3 omits its conserved ending phenylalanine or tryptophan, so a read error is the likely source. The DNA is left out, because the CDR3 cannot be placed on it with certainty; the CDR3 is given as TCRdb lists it. This chain connects TRBV3-1 (or the pseudogene TRBV3-2) to TRBJ2-7; the tabulated D call, TRBD2, remains unverified against the DNA. The germline V gene encodes CDR1 LGHDT and CDR2 YNNKEL (reference sequence). The CDR3 is 9 amino acids in total, end residues counted. This chain's CDR3 is CASSHPEAY.

In its sample, this clone is medium-sized (0.01 to 0.1%). This chain joins TRBV19 and TRBJ2-2; 11 bases agree with TRBD1. Germline CDR1 LNHDA, CDR2 SQIVND (reference sequence). The CDR3 is 17 residues long. With V trimmed by 6 bases and J by 7 bases, 13 bases remained unmatched. The CDR3 DNA reads as TGTGCCAGTAGCATGTGGATGGGACAGGGGGAGGTCGGGGAGCTGTTTTTT. Protein product: CASSMWMGQGEVGELFF.

The chain has TRBV13 and TRBJ2-7; D perhaps matches TRBD1 (5 bases). The germline gives CDR1 PRHDT, CDR2 FYEKMQ (reference sequence). The CDR3 loop spans 14 amino acids. The V gene lost 5 bases and the J gene lost 2 bases, with 13 bases spanning the gap. CDR3 residues: CASSPPGWTYEQYF. The CDR3 bases are TGTGCCAGCAGCCCGCCAGGGTGGACCTACGAGCAGTACTTC.

The V gene is TRBV7-3, the J gene TRBJ2-2; D might be TRBD2 (6 bases). The V end was cut by 4 bases, the J end by 6 bases, with 6 bases between. This CDR3 has 12 residues. CDR1 and CDR2 from the germline V gene are SGHTA and FQGTGA. CDR3 coding DNA: TGTGCCAGCAGCTCGGGGGCCGGGGAGCTGTTTTTT. Amino acid sequence: CASSSGAGELFF. The complete variable domain, with remaining parts taken from reference TRBV7-3 and TRBJ2-2, reads GAGVSQTPSNKVTEKGKYVELRCDPISGHTALYWYRQSLGQGPEFLIYFQGTGAADDSGLPNDRFFAVRPEGSVSTLKIQRTERGDSAVYLCASSSGAGELFFGEGSRLTVL.